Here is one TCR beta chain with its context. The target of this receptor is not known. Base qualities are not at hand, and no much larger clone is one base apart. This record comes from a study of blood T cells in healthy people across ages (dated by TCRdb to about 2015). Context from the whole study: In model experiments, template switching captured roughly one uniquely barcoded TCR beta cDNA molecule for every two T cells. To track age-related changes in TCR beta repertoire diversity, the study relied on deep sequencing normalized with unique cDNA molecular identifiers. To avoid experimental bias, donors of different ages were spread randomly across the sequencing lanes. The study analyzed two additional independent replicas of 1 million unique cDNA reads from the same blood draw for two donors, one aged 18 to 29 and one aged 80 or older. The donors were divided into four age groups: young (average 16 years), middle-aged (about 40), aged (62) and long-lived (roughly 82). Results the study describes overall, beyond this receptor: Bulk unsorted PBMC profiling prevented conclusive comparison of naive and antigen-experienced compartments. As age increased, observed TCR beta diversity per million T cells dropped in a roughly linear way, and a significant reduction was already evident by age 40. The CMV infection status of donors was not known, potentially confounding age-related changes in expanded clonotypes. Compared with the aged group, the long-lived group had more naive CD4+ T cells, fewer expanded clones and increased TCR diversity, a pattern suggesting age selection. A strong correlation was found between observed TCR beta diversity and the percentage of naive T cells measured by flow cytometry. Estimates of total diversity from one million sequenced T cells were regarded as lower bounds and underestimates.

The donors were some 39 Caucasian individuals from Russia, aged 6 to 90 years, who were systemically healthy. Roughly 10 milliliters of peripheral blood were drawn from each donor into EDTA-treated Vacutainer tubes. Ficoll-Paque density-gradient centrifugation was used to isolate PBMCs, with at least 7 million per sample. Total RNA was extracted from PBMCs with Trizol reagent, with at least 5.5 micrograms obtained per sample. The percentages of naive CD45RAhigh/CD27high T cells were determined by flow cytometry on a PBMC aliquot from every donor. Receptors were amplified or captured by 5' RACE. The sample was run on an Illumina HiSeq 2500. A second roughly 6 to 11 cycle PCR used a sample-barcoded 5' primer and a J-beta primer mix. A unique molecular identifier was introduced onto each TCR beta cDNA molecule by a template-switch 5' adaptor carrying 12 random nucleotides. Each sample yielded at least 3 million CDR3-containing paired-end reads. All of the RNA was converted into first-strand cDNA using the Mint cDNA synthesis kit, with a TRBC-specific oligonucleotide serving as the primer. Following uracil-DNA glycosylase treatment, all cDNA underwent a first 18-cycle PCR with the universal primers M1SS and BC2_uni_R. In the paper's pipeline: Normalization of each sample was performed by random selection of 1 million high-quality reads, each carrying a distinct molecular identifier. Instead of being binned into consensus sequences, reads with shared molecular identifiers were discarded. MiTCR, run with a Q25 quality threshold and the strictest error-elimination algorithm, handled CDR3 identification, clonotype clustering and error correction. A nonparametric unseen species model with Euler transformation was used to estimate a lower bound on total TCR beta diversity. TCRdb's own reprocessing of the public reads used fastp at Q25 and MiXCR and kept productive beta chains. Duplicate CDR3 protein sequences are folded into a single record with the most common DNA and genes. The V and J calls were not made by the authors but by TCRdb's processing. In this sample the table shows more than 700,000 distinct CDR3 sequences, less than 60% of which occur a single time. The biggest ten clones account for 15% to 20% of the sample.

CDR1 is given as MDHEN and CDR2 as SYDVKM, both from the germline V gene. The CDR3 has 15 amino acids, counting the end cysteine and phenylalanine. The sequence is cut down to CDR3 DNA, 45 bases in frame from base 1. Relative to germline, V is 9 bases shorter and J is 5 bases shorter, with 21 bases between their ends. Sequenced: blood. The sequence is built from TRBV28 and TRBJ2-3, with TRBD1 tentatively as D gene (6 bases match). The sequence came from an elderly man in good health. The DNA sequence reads TGTGCCAGTAGCCAGAGAGGGGGAGTAAAAGATACGCAGTATTTT. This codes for CASSQRGGVKDTQYF.